These 27 T cell receptor beta chains came from one sample sequenced in a study of blood T cell repertoires in COVID-19. TCRdb's copy holds only in-frame clones and misses some; the assay was immunoSEQ multiplex PCR. This sample has 200,000 to 250,000 clones, with around 84% found just once. Sequenced material: peripheral blood. The receptors derive from a woman aged 70-85 years with active or convalescent COVID-19.

The CDR3 DNA sequence: TGTGCCAGCAGCCCTCCCCATGGGGGGGGATCTGGAAACACCATATATTTT. It yields the protein CASSPPHGGGSGNTIYF. This chain joins TRBV9 and TRBJ1-3; a possible D gene is TRBD1 (5 bases). V was pared by 4 bases and J by 1 base, with 18 bases between. The germline V gene encodes CDR1 SGDLS and CDR2 YYNGEE. This CDR3 is 17 amino acids long.

The chain links TRBV15 to TRBJ2-5, with D maybe TRBD2 (5 bases). The germline gives CDR1 LNHNV, CDR2 YYDKDF (reference sequence). V shed 2 bases and J shed 4 bases, with 11 bases lying between them. The CDR3 contains 14 residues. The CDR3 sequence is CATSRTISGETQYF. The CDR3 DNA is TGTGCCACCAGCAGAACCATCAGCGGAGAGACCCAGTACTTC.

The rearrangement uses TRBV18 and TRBJ1-5, with D maybe TRBD1 (6 bases). The germline V gene encodes CDR1 KGHSH and CDR2 LQKENI. The CDR3 loop spans 15 amino acids. The V gene lost 5 bases and the J gene lost 5 bases, with 16 bases spanning the gap. CDR3 amino acids: CASSRGPQGHQPQHF. CDR3 in DNA: TGTGCCAGCTCAAGAGGGCCTCAGGGGCATCAGCCCCAGCATTTT. The whole variable domain, remainder taken from reference TRBV18 and TRBJ1-5, is NAGVMQNPRHLVRRRGQEARLRCSPMKGHSHVYWYRQLPEEGLKFMVYLQKENIIDESGMPKERFSAEFPKEGPSILRIQQVVRGDSAAYFCASSRGPQGHQPQHFGDGTRLSIL.

The V call is TRBV19, the J call TRBJ1-4, with no clear D. CDR1 LNHDA and CDR2 SQIVND come from the germline V gene (reference sequence). The V gene lost 3 bases and the J gene lost 13 bases, with 12 bases spanning the gap. The CDR3 covers 12 residues. For the CDR3, the DNA is TGTGCCAGTAGTATCGACGGGAAACCACTGTTTTTT. Its translation is CASSIDGKPLFF.

The chain uses TRBV23-1 and TRBJ2-7, with D hard to call. TRBV23-1 is reported as an ORF; its role is uncertain. The V end lost 4 bases, the J end lost 0 bases, and 13 bases lay between the germline ends. The CDR3 contains 15 residues. The CDR3 DNA is TGCGCCAGCAGTCCCGTACAGTTAAGCTCCTACGAGCAGTACTTC. Translation gives CASSPVQLSSYEQYF.

The chain uses TRBV19 and TRBJ2-2, with D perhaps matching TRBD1 (5 bases). The germline gives CDR1 LNHDA, CDR2 SQIVND (reference sequence). The CDR3 is 15 residues long. The V end lost 6 bases, the J end lost 8 bases, and 19 bases lay between the germline ends. The CDR3 protein is CASRDLRTLRGELFF. DNA of the CDR3: TGTGCCAGTAGGGACCTCAGGACACTTCGGGGGGAGCTGTTTTTT.

This clone was counted once. The chain carries TRBV6-2 or TRBV6-3 and TRBJ2-3, with D unresolved. The V gene's germline CDR1 is MNHEY and CDR2 SVGEGT. V shed 5 bases and J shed 6 bases, with 9 bases lying between them. This CDR3 contains 12 residues. As DNA, the CDR3 is TGTGCCAGCAGTCTCTACCCGGATACGCAGTATTTT. Translation: CASSLYPDTQYF.

This rearrangement joins TRBV2 to TRBJ2-3, with 8 bases aligning to TRBD2. Germline lookup yields CDR1 SNHLY and CDR2 FYNNEI. The J segment lost 9 bases and the V segment lost 6 bases, leaving 5 bases of the junction unmatched. The CDR3 is 12 residues long. The CDR3 DNA is TGTGCCAGCAGCCCCGGGAGGGGGACGCAGTATTTT. Protein sequence: CASSPGRGTQYF.

J is TRBJ1-2 and V is TRBV2, with D uncertain. Germline V gene data show CDR1 as SNHLY and CDR2 as FYNNEI. The CDR3 spans 14 residues. V was cut by 9 bases and J by 4 bases, with 18 bases left in between. For the CDR3, the DNA is TGTGCCAGTCTAAGCGACGGAGAACTCTATGGCTACACCTTC. Translated: CASLSDGELYGYTF.

The chain has TRBV7-3 and TRBJ2-2; TRBD2 is a possible D gene (6 bases). The CDR3 is made up of 14 amino acids. The V and J ends lost 6 bases and 3 bases respectively, with 11 bases between them. From germline, CDR1 is SGHTA and CDR2 FQGTGA. The CDR3: CASSPGEDTGELFF. The CDR3 nucleotides are TGTGCCAGCAGTCCGGGGGAAGACACCGGGGAGCTGTTTTTT. The whole variable domain, remainder taken from reference TRBV7-3 and TRBJ2-2, is GAGVSQTPSNKVTEKGKYVELRCDPISGHTALYWYRQSLGQGPEFLIYFQGTGAADDSGLPNDRFFAVRPEGSVSTLKIQRTERGDSAVYLCASSPGEDTGELFFGEGSRLTVL.

The chain is built from TRBV7-9 and TRBJ1-1; tentative D call: TRBD1 (6 bases). V lost 1 base to trimming and J lost 8 bases, with 14 bases between them. Looked up from germline, CDR1 is SEHNR and CDR2 is FQNEAQ (reference sequence). This CDR3 region has 14 residues. CDR3 sequence: CASSLDEDSSEAFF. CDR3 sequence (DNA): TGTGCCAGCAGCTTAGACGAGGACAGCTCCGAAGCTTTCTTT.

The chain uses TRBV21-1 and TRBJ1-2. TRBV21-1 is a documented pseudogene. The CDR3 is made up of 15 amino acids. CDR3 loop: CASSKARADLYGYTF. CDR3 nucleotides: TGTGCCAGCAGCAAAGCGCGGGCAGACCTCTATGGCTACACCTTC.

This chain joins TRBV10-2 and TRBJ1-6, with 7 bases that match TRBD1. CDR3 size: 15 residues. Losses at the gene ends were 5 bases for V and 7 bases for J; bases not matched to a gene: 8. The germline CDR1 and CDR2 sequences are WSHSY and SAAADI. In nucleotides, the CDR3 is TGCGCCAGCAGTCTCCGACAGGGCAACAATTCACCCCTCCACTTT. Amino acid sequence: CASSLRQGNNSPLHF.

The gene calls are TRBV6-5 and TRBJ2-5; D call uncertain. The CDR3 runs to 14 residues. With 0 bases removed from V and 5 bases from J, the gap between germline ends came to 10 bases. The germline gives CDR1 MNHEY, CDR2 SVGAGI. The CDR3 sequence: CASSYSSKMETQYF. CDR3 nucleotide sequence: TGTGCCAGCAGTTACTCGAGTAAGATGGAGACCCAGTACTTC.

The chain uses TRBV4-3 and TRBJ2-3, with TRBD2 matching over 7 bases. CDR1 and CDR2 (germline): LGHNA, YSLEER. The CDR3 totals 16 residues. V lost 1 base, J lost 2 bases, and 6 bases stayed unmatched. Here the CDR3 DNA reads TGCGCCAGCAGCCAAGGGGGGGGGTTAAACACAGATACGCAGTATTTT. It yields the protein CASSQGGGLNTDTQYF.

The chain couples TRBV20-1 to TRBJ2-4; D possibly corresponds to TRBD1 (5 bases). V lost 5 bases and J 5 bases, leaving 7 bases between the germline ends. Germline CDR1 and CDR2: DFQATT and SNEGSKA (reference sequence). The CDR3 spans 11 residues. CDR3 sequence: CSAGRENIQYF. Here the CDR3 DNA reads TGCAGTGCTGGCAGGGAAAACATTCAGTACTTC.

This chain uses TRBV6-5 with TRBJ2-5, with 8 bases aligning to TRBD2. This CDR3 spans 14 amino acids. The V and J ends lost 5 bases and 13 bases, in that order; junction bases with no gene match: 15. The germline gives CDR1 MNHEY, CDR2 SVGAGI. In nucleotides, the CDR3 is TGTGCCAGCAGTACGGGGGGGACTTTCATCCAGGTGTACTTC. Translating gives CASSTGGTFIQVYF.

The chain uses TRBV5-1 and TRBJ1-1; 7 bases are shared with TRBD1. V shed 4 bases and J 5 bases; nucleotides not matched to a gene: 5. The germline gives CDR1 SGHRS, CDR2 YFSETQ. The CDR3 loop spans 13 amino acids. CDR3: CASSGQDRTEAFF. CDR3 in DNA: TGCGCCAGCAGCGGACAGGACAGGACTGAAGCTTTCTTT. The full variable domain, its missing parts supplied by reference TRBV5-1 and TRBJ1-1, is KAGVTQTPRYLIKTRGQQVTLSCSPISGHRSVSWYQQTPGQGLQFLFEYFSETQRNKGNFPGRFSGRQFSNSRSEMNVSTLELGDSALYLCASSGQDRTEAFFGQGTRLTVV.

The chain recombines TRBV7-2 with TRBJ2-5; D unresolved. Trimming removed 1 base from V and 5 bases from J, with 8 bases in between. This CDR3 region has 13 residues. Germline V gene lookup returns CDR1 SGHTA and CDR2 FQGNSA. The CDR3 region is CASSLVVRETQYF. In DNA, the CDR3 is TGTGCCAGCAGCTTAGTAGTCCGGGAGACCCAGTACTTC.

The rearrangement uses TRBV20-1 and TRBJ2-6, with 7 positions matching TRBD1. CDR1 is DFQATT, CDR2 SNEGSKA, per germline (reference sequence). This CDR3 comprises 16 residues. Trimming cost V 3 bases and J 0 bases; bases outside gene matches: 5. The CDR3 loop reads CSASSGTASGANVLTF. CDR3 coding DNA: TGCAGTGCTAGTTCCGGGACAGCCTCTGGGGCCAACGTCCTGACTTTC.

V usage is TRBV2 and J usage is TRBJ1-1; D might be TRBD1 (5 bases). Between the trimmed V and J ends, which lost 8 bases and 10 bases, there was a span of 17 bases. From germline, CDR1 is SNHLY and CDR2 FYNNEI. The CDR3 covers 12 residues. The CDR3 here is CASGGLKGIAFF. The CDR3 DNA reads TGTGCCAGCGGGGGACTCAAAGGGATAGCTTTCTTT.

This clone was recorded once. The gene calls are TRBV5-6 and TRBJ1-5; no clear D. The germline V and J ends were trimmed by 3 bases and 2 bases, with 6 bases remaining between them. Germline CDR1 SGHDT, CDR2 YYEEEE. This CDR3 region has 13 residues. In DNA form, the CDR3 reads TGTGCCAGCAGCTCCCGTCGCAATCAGCCCCAGCATTTT. This codes for CASSSRRNQPQHF.

The chain couples TRBV9 to TRBJ1-1; D unresolved. Deletions cut 3 bases from V and 7 bases from J, with 19 bases between. There are 15 residues in the CDR3. CDR1 is SGDLS and CDR2 is YYNGEE in the germline V gene. The DNA of the CDR3 is TGTGCCAGCAGCGGAAAACGTATTTGGCTCCTTGAAGCTTTCTTT. Its protein is CASSGKRIWLLEAFF.

The CDR3 loop reads CASTSGANVLTF. As DNA, the CDR3 is TGTGCCAGCACTAGCGGGGCCAACGTCCTGACTTTC. The chain joins TRBV2 to TRBJ2-6, with a tentative D call TRBD2 (5 bases). The V gene's germline CDR1 is SNHLY and CDR2 FYNNEI. The CDR3 consists of 12 residues. Trimming cost V 7 bases and J 4 bases, with 5 bases left between them. Full variable domain (rest looked up from reference TRBV2 and TRBJ2-6): EPEVTQTPSHQVTQMGQEVILRCVPISNHLYFYWYRQILGQKVEFLVSFYNNEISEKSEIFDDQFSVERPDGSNFTLKIRSTKLEDSAMYFCASTSGANVLTFGAGSRLTVL.

The chain joins TRBV18 to TRBJ1-2, with D perhaps TRBD1 (6 bases). V lost 0 bases, J lost 8 bases, and 13 bases lay in between. The V gene's germline CDR1 is KGHSH and CDR2 LQKENI. The CDR3 is 14 amino acids. CDR3 nucleotide sequence: TGTGCCAGCTCACCACCGAAGGGGGTGGCGGGCTACACCTTC. Translating gives CASSPPKGVAGYTF.

This clone was counted a single time. V gene TRBV25-1 combines with J gene TRBJ2-2, with D possibly matching TRBD1 (5 bases). In germline, CDR1 is MGHDK, CDR2 SYGVNS. The CDR3 consists of 16 residues. V was cut by 7 bases and J by 4 bases, with 19 bases left in between. The CDR3 bases are TGTGCCAGCAAAAAAGAGTCGACAGATCGCACCGGGGAGCTGTTTTTT. Encoded protein: CASKKESTDRTGELFF.

The chain couples TRBV7-8 to TRBJ2-2; 7 nucleotides match TRBD1. Looked up from germline, CDR1 is SGHVS and CDR2 is FQNEAQ. J lost 6 bases, V lost 5 bases, and 9 bases had no gene match. CDR3 length equals 15 residues. CDR3 DNA sequence: TGTGCCAGCAGCCGTGACAGGGCCCAACCCGGGGAGCTGTTTTTT. It specifies CASSRDRAQPGELFF.